This T cell receptor (beta chain) is drawn from a study of OX40 agonist ivuxolimab in advanced cancers. Clones were sequenced by immunoSEQ multiplex PCR, and TCRdb holds only the in-frame ones, with some missing. The table includes tens of thousands of clones, about 89% detected once. The CDR3 spans 15 residues. Germline loops: CDR1 ENHRY, CDR2 SYGVKD. J gave up 9 bases and V 0 bases, and 3 bases lay outside the gene matches. This clonotype originated in an adult with an advanced solid tumor such as melanoma, head and neck, liver or kidney cancer. The sample was CD4+ or CD8+ T cells sorted from blood, taken in a trial of the OX40 agonist ivuxolimab. V usage is TRBV10-3 and J usage is TRBJ2-1; 12 positions match TRBD2. CDR3 nucleotide sequence: TGTGCCATCAGTGAGTCGAGGACTAGCGGGACTGAGCAGTTCTTC. Amino acids: CAISESRTSGTEQFF.